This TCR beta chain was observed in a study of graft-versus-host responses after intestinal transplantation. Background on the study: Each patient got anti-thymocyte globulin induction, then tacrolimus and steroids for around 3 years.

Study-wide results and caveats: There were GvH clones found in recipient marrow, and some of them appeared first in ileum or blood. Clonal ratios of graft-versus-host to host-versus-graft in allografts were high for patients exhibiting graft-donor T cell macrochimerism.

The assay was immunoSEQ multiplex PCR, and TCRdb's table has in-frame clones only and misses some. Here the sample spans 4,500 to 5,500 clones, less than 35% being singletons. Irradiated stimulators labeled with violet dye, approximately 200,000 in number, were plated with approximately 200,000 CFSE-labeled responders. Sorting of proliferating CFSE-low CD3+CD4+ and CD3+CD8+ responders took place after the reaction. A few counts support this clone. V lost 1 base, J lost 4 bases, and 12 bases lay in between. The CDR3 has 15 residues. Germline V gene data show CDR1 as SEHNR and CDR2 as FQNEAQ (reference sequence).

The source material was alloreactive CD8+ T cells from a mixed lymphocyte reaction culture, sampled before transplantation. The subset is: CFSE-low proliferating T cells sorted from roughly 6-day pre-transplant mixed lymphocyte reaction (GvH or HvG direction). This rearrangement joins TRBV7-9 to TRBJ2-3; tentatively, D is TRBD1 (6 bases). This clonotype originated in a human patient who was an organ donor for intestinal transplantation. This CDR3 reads CASSLVTGFADTQYF. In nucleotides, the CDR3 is TGTGCCAGCAGCTTAGTAACAGGGTTTGCAGATACGCAGTATTTT.